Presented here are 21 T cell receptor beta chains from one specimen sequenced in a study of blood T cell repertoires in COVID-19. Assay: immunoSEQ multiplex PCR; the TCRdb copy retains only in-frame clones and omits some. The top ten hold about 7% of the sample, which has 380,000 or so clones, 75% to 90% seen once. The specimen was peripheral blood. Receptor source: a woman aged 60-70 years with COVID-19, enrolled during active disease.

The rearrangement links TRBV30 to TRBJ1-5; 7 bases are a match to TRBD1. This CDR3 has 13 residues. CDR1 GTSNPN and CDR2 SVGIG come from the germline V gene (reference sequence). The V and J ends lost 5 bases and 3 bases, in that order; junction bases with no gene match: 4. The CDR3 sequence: CAWGDRANQPQHF. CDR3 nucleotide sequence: TGTGCCTGGGGAGACAGGGCCAATCAGCCCCAGCATTTT.

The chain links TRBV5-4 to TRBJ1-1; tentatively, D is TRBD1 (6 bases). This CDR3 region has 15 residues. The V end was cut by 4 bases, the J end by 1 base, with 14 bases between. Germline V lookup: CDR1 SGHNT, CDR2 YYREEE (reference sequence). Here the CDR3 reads CASSHGDRRNTEAFF. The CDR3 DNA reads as TGTGCCAGCAGCCATGGAGACAGGCGGAACACTGAAGCTTTCTTT.

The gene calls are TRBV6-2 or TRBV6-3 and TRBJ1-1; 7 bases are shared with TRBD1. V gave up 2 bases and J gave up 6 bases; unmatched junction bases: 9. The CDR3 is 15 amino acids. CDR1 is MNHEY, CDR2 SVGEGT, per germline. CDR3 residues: CASSYPRQGSPEAFF. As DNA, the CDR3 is TGTGCCAGCAGTTACCCGAGACAGGGTAGCCCTGAAGCTTTCTTT.

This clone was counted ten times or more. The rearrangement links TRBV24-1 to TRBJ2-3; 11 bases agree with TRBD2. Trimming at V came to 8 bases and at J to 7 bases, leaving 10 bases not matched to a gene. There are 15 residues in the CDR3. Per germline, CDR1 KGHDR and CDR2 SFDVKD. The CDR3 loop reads CATIGLAGGRYTQYF. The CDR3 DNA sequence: TGTGCCACCATCGGGTTAGCGGGGGGGCGATATACGCAGTATTTT.

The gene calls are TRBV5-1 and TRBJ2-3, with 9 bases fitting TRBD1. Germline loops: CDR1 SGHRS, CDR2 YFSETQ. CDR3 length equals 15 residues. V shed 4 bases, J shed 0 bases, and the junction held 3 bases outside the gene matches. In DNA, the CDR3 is TGCGCCAGCAGCACGGGACAGGGAAGCACAGATACGCAGTATTTT. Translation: CASSTGQGSTDTQYF.

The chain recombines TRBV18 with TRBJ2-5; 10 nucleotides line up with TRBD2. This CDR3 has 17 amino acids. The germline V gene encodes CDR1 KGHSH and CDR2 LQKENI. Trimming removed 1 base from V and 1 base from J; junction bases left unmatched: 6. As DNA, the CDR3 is TGTGCCAGCTCACCACGTGCAAGCGGGGGGGGCCAAGAGACCCAGTACTTC. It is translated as CASSPRASGGGQETQYF.

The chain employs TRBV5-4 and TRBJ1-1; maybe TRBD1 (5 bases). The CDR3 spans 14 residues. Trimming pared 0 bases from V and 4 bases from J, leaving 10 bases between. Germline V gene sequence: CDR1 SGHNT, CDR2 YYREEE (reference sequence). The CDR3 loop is CASSLDRGSTEAFF. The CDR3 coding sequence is TGTGCCAGCAGCTTGGACCGGGGGAGCACTGAAGCTTTCTTT.

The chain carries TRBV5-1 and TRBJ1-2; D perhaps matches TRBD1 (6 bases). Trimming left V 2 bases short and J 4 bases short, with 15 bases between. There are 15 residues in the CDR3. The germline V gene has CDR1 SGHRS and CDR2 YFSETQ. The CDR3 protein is CASSLQGIASYGYTF. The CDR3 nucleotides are TGCGCCAGCAGCTTACAGGGAATTGCTAGCTATGGCTACACCTTC.

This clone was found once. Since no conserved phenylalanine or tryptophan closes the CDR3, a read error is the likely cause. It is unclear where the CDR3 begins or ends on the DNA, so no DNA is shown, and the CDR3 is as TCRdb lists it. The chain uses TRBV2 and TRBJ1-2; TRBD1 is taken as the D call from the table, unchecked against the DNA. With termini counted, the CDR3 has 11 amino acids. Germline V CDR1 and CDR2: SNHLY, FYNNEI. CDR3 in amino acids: CASSERDRVPL.

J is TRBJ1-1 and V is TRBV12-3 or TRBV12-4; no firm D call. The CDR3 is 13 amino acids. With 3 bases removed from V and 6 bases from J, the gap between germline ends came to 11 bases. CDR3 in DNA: TGTGCCAGCAGTTTTAGGAGGATCGCTGAAGCTTTCTTT. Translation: CASSFRRIAEAFF.

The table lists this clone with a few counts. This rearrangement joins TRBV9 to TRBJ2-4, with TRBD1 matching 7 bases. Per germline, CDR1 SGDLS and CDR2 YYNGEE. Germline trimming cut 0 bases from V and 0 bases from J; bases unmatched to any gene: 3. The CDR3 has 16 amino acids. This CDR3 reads CASSVAQGVAKNIQYF. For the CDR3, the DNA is TGTGCCAGCAGCGTAGCCCAGGGGGTAGCCAAAAACATTCAGTACTTC.

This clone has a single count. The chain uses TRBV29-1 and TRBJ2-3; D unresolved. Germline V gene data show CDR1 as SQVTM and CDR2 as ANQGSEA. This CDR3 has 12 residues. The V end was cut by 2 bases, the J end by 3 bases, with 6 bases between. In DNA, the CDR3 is TGCAGCGTTGAATGGCAGACAGATACGCAGTATTTT. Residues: CSVEWQTDTQYF.

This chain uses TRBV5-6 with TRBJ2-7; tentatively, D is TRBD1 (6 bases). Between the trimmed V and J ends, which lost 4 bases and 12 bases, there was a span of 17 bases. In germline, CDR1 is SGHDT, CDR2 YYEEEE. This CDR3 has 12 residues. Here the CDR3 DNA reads TGTGCCAGCAGCGAAGGACAGACCAGACGGTACTTC. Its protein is CASSEGQTRRYF.

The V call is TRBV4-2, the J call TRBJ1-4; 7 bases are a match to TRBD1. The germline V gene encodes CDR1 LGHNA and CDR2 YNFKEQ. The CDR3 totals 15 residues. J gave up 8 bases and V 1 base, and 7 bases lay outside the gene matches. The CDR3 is CASSQAGQVDEKLFF. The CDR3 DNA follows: TGTGCCAGCAGCCAAGCCGGACAGGTGGACGAAAAACTGTTTTTT.

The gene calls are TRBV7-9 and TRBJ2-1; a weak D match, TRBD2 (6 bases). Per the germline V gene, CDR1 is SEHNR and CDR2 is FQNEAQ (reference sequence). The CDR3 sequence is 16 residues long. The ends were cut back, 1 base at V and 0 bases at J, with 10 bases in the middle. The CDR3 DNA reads TGTGCCAGCAGCTTAGTGGGGGGTAGCTCCTACAATGAGCAGTTCTTC. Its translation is CASSLVGGSSYNEQFF.

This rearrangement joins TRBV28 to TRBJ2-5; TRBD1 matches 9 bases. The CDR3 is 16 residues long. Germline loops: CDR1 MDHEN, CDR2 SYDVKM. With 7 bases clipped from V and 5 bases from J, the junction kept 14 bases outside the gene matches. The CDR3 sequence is CASTALTGTGYETQYF. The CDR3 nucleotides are TGTGCCAGCACCGCCTTAACCGGGACAGGGTATGAGACCCAGTACTTC.

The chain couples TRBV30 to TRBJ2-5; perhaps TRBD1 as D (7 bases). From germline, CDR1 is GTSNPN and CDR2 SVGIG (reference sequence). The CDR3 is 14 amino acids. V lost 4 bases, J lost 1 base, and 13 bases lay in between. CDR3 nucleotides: TGTGCCTGGACGCAGGGGGGCACCCAAGAGACCCAGTACTTC. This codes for CAWTQGGTQETQYF.

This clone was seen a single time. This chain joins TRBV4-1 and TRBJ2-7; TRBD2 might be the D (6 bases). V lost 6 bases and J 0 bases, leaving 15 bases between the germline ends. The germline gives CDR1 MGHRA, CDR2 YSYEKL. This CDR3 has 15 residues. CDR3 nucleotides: TGCGCCAGCAGAGTGGGTGCGGGGAGCTCCTACGAGCAGTACTTC. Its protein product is CASRVGAGSSYEQYF.

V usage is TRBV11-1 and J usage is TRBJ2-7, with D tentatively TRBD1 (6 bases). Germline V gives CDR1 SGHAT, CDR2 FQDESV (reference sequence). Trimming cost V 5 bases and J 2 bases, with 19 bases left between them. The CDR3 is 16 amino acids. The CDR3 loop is CASSPRPVRGTYEQYF. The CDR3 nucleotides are TGTGCCAGCAGCCCCCGGCCGGTAAGGGGGACCTACGAGCAGTACTTC.

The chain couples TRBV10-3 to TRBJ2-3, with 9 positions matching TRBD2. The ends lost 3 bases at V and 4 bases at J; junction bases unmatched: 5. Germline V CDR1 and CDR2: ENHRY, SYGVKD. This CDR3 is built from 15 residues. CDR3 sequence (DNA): TGTGCCATCAGTGACGGCGGGGGGGCCGCAGATACGCAGTATTTT. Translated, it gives CAISDGGGAADTQYF.

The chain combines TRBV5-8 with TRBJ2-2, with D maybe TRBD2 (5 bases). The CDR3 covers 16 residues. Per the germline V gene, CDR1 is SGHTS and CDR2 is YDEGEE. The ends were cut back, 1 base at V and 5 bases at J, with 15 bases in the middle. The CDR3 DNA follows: TGTGCCAGCAGCTTGTATCCGGGCCGGGGAACCGGGGAGCTGTTTTTT. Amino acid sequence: CASSLYPGRGTGELFF. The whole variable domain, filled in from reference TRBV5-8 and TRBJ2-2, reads EAGVTQSPTHLIKTRGQQATLRCSPISGHTSVYWYQQALGLGLQFLLWYDEGEERNRGNFPPRFSGRQFPNYSSELNVNALELEDSALYLCASSLYPGRGTGELFFGEGSRLTVL.